This T cell receptor (beta chain) came from a study of cytomegalovirus exposure and HLA in healthy donors. Assay used: immunoSEQ multiplex PCR; TCRdb lists only in-frame clones, some missing. The sample contains about 98,000 clones, about 95% of which appear only once. On this clone: No antigen is known for it.

The CDR3 is 16 amino acids. Germline values: CDR1 MDHEN, CDR2 SYDVKM. V lost 3 bases and J lost 0, with 12 bases in between. Study-wide results and caveats: In vitro data verified a few CMV-associated chains as specific for CMV antigens.

The TCR sequence derives from a woman aged 18-35 years in good health and CMV-seronegative. V is TRBV28 and J is TRBJ1-5; D is uncertain. The source material was PBMCs. CDR3 in amino acids: CASSLSQAGSNQPQHF. DNA for the CDR3: TGTGCCAGCAGTTTGTCACAAGCGGGTAGCAATCAGCCCCAGCATTTT.